This passage covers 23 T cell receptor beta chains from one sample sequenced in a study of T cells in Graves' hyperthyroidism and ophthalmopathy (dated by TCRdb to the late 2010s). The receptor library was made with multiplex PCR. The run used an Illumina HiSeq 2000. TCR beta CDR3 regions were amplified from RNA transcripts. For the first round of RT-PCR on the TCR CDR3, the HTBI primer set was used together with the Qiagen OneStep RT-PCR kit. TCRdb applied fastp at Q25 and MiXCR to the public reads, then kept only in-frame beta chains. Rows with a matching CDR3 protein are joined into one entry that keeps the most common DNA and genes. The sample table shows around 440,000 distinct CDR3 sequences, and more than 15% are seen once. In total, the top ten clones hold 7.7% of the sample. The source material was blood. The receptor set was obtained from a woman aged 18-29 years with Graves' hyperthyroidism.

This clonotype was seen many times. The chain's CDR3 is CASMAVLETQYF. CDR3 nucleotides: TGTGCCAGCATGGCAGTCTTAGAGACCCAGTACTTC. V and J are TRBV6-1 and TRBJ2-5, with D unclear. V was shortened by 7 bases and J by 4 bases, with 10 bases between the two germline ends. This CDR3 comprises 12 residues. Germline V gene lookup returns CDR1 MNHNS and CDR2 SASEGT.

The table lists this clonotype with many counts. The CDR3 region has the DNA TGTGCCAGCAGCCCGGGACAGCCTTTCACAGATACGCAGTATTTT. It codes for CASSPGQPFTDTQYF. The rearrangement links TRBV5-8 to TRBJ2-3, with 7 bases lining up with TRBD1. J lost 2 bases, V lost 4 bases, and 7 bases had no gene match. CDR3 length: 15 residues. Germline CDR1 SGHTS, CDR2 YDEGEE.

This clonotype showed up just a few times. The V gene is TRBV19, the J gene TRBJ1-2, with 10 bases that match TRBD1. Trimming at V came to 7 bases and at J to 2 bases, leaving 7 bases not matched to a gene. Germline CDR1 is LNHDA and CDR2 is SQIVND (reference sequence). The CDR3 length is 15 residues. CDR3 in amino acids: CASNIGQGGNYGYTF. In DNA, the CDR3 is TGTGCCAGTAACATTGGACAGGGGGGAAACTATGGCTACACCTTC.

The chain recombines TRBV6-1 with TRBJ1-1, with D tentatively TRBD1 (6 bases). The CDR3 is made up of 11 amino acids. V lost 6 bases and J 12 bases, leaving 14 bases between the germline ends. Germline V gene data show CDR1 as MNHNS and CDR2 as SASEGT. In DNA form, the CDR3 reads TGTGCCAGCAGGGCCGGGGGCTGGACTTTCTTT. Encoded protein: CASRAGGWTFF.

The V call is TRBV7-2, the J call TRBJ2-5, with 9 bases aligning to TRBD2. The ends lost 1 base at V and 2 bases at J; junction bases unmatched: 8. The CDR3 has 17 residues. Germline-derived CDR1 and CDR2 are SGHTA and FQGNSA. The CDR3 bases are TGTGCCAGCAGCTTAGGTCCGGCGGCGGGGGGGCAAGAGACCCAGTACTTC. Protein product: CASSLGPAAGGQETQYF.

This clonotype was recorded at least ten times. In DNA, the CDR3 is TGTGCCAGCGGTTCTAGATTTCACGACGAGCAGTACTTC. This encodes CASGSRFHDEQYF. The chain uses TRBV9 and TRBJ2-7; no definite D call. Deletions cut 7 bases from V and 5 bases from J, with 16 bases between. Germline CDR1 and CDR2: SGDLS and YYNGEE. CDR3 length: 13 amino acids.

This clonotype has more than one count but fewer than ten. The gene calls are TRBV4-1 and TRBJ2-1; TRBD2 might be the D (5 bases). The CDR3 length is 17 residues. CDR1 is MGHRA, CDR2 YSYEKL, per germline. The ends were cut back, 0 bases at V and 6 bases at J, with 18 bases in the middle. CDR3 nucleotides: TGCGCCAGCAGCCAAGATCAAGTAGGGAAGAGGGTCAATGAGCAGTTCTTC. It yields the protein CASSQDQVGKRVNEQFF.

This chain uses TRBV28 with TRBJ1-2; D is unresolved. V dropped 5 bases and J dropped 7 bases, with 17 bases sitting between them. The CDR3 spans 14 residues. Germline V gene lookup returns CDR1 MDHEN and CDR2 SYDVKM. The CDR3 loop reads CASSPGPRSSGYTF. The CDR3 nucleotides are TGTGCCAGCAGTCCCGGGCCCCGAAGTAGTGGCTACACCTTC.

Ten or more counts support this clonotype. CDR3 in amino acids: CASSLLEGGQPQHF. DNA of the CDR3: TGTGCCAGCAGCTTGTTAGAAGGCGGTCAGCCCCAGCATTTT. The chain recombines TRBV5-6 with TRBJ1-5; the D is unclear. Trimming pared 1 base from V and 6 bases from J, leaving 11 bases between. CDR1 and CDR2 from the germline V gene are SGHDT and YYEEEE. This CDR3 contains 14 residues.

This rearrangement joins TRBV7-8 to TRBJ2-1, with 12 nucleotides matching TRBD2. Germline V gives CDR1 SGHVS, CDR2 FQNEAQ. The V segment lost 6 bases and the J segment 8 bases; nucleotides outside the gene matches: 8. This CDR3 is 15 amino acids long. The CDR3 loop reads CASRNLAGGLDEQFF. The CDR3 DNA reads as TGTGCCAGCAGGAATCTAGCGGGGGGGTTGGATGAGCAGTTCTTC.

Ten or more counts support this clonotype. CDR3 loop: CASSLSTGSAHGYTF. The CDR3 DNA follows: TGTGCCAGCAGTTTATCAACAGGGTCTGCCCATGGCTACACCTTC. The genes are TRBV27 and TRBJ1-2, with D tentatively TRBD1 (6 bases). Per germline, CDR1 MNHEY and CDR2 SMNVEV (reference sequence). V shed 0 bases and J shed 6 bases, with 14 bases lying between them. The CDR3 is 15 amino acids.

This clonotype came up many times. This rearrangement joins TRBV12-3 or TRBV12-4 to TRBJ2-1; possibly TRBD1 for D (5 bases). Trimming took off 7 bases at V and 8 bases at J, with 15 bases between the two ends. CDR3 length equals 13 residues. The CDR3 sequence: CASTMRRGHEQFF. The CDR3 region has the DNA TGTGCCAGCACGATGAGAAGGGGCCATGAGCAGTTCTTC.

This clonotype was observed many times. This chain links TRBV7-3 with TRBJ2-3; no reliable D call. The length of the CDR3 is 13 residues. V was pared by 5 bases and J by 2 bases, with 8 bases between. CDR1 is SGHTA, CDR2 FQGTGA, per germline. CDR3 sequence: CASSPGDTDTQYF. In DNA form, the CDR3 reads TGTGCCAGCAGCCCTGGGGACACAGATACGCAGTATTTT. The variable domain in full, with the rest retrieved from reference TRBV7-3 and TRBJ2-3, is GAGVSQTPSNKVTEKGKYVELRCDPISGHTALYWYRQSLGQGPEFLIYFQGTGAADDSGLPNDRFFAVRPEGSVSTLKIQRTERGDSAVYLCASSPGDTDTQYFGPGTRLTVL.

The rearrangement links TRBV7-8 to TRBJ1-5, with D hard to call. This CDR3 region has 12 residues. The V end was cut by 0 bases, the J end by 6 bases, with 3 bases between. Germline CDR1 is SGHVS and CDR2 is FQNEAQ. The CDR3 nucleotides read TGTGCCAGCAGCTTAGCGACTCAGCCCCAGCATTTT. Its protein is CASSLATQPQHF.

This clonotype was picked up a small number of times. This sequence joins TRBV6-2 or TRBV6-3 and TRBJ2-5, with D hard to call. The CDR3 spans 14 residues. Looked up from germline, CDR1 is MNHEY and CDR2 is SVGEGT. Between the trimmed V and J ends, which lost 2 bases and 6 bases, there was a span of 13 bases. The DNA for the CDR3 is TGTGCCAGCAGTTACAAGCCCCGGCGGAAGACCCAGTACTTC. Its translation: CASSYKPRRKTQYF.

This clonotype was counted many times. J is TRBJ2-7 and V is TRBV7-2; maybe TRBD1 (6 bases). The CDR3 is 13 residues long. Germline values: CDR1 SGHTA, CDR2 FQGNSA. Between the trimmed V and J ends, which lost 2 bases and 6 bases, there was a span of 11 bases. The CDR3 sequence is CASSLPGAGEQYF. Here the CDR3 DNA reads TGTGCCAGCAGCTTACCAGGGGCGGGCGAGCAGTACTTC. The whole variable domain, remainder taken from reference TRBV7-2 and TRBJ2-7, is GAGVSQSPSNKVTEKGKDVELRCDPISGHTALYWYRQSLGQGLEFLIYFQGNSAPDKSGLPSDRFSAERTGGSVSTLTIQRTQQEDSAVYLCASSLPGAGEQYFGPGTRLTVT.

This clonotype was counted many times. The chain couples TRBV2 to TRBJ1-4, with TRBD1 matching over 8 bases. Germline V gene data show CDR1 as SNHLY and CDR2 as FYNNEI. CDR3 length: 14 amino acids. V was clipped by 6 bases and J by 7 bases; unmatched bases: 7. The CDR3 sequence: CASSRDRRSEKLFF. CDR3 DNA: TGTGCCAGCAGCCGGGACAGGAGGAGTGAAAAACTGTTTTTT. The complete variable domain, with remaining parts taken from reference TRBV2 and TRBJ1-4, reads EPEVTQTPSHQVTQMGQEVILRCVPISNHLYFYWYRQILGQKVEFLVSFYNNEISEKSEIFDDQFSVERPDGSNFTLKIRSTKLEDSAMYFCASSRDRRSEKLFFGSGTQLSVL.

There are many counts of this clonotype. The chain's CDR3 is CASRPSAGGYEQYF. In DNA form, the CDR3 reads TGTGCCAGCAGACCATCGGCAGGGGGCTACGAGCAGTACTTC. The V gene is TRBV27, the J gene TRBJ2-7; 7 positions match TRBD1. Germline CDR1 and CDR2: MNHEY and SMNVEV (reference sequence). CDR3 length: 14 residues. Trimming at V came to 6 bases and at J to 3 bases, leaving 8 bases not matched to a gene.

This clonotype was seen many times. The chain has TRBV4-2 and TRBJ2-7; D ambiguous. The V gene's germline CDR1 is LGHNA and CDR2 YNFKEQ. The CDR3 length is 16 residues. V gave up 2 bases and J gave up 4 bases, with 18 bases separating them. Written as DNA, the CDR3 is TGTGCCAGCAGCCAAAGAAGTCCCGCCGGGCTATACGAGCAGTACTTC. Translating it yields CASSQRSPAGLYEQYF.

This clonotype was recorded at least ten times. The chain links TRBV12-3 or TRBV12-4 to TRBJ1-5; D gene ambiguous. V was trimmed by 3 bases and J by 3 bases, leaving 9 bases between them. The CDR3 covers 14 residues. CDR3 in amino acids: CASSFLSINQPQHF. The CDR3 nucleotides are TGTGCCAGCAGTTTTTTATCCATCAATCAGCCCCAGCATTTT.

About this clonotype: One base away lies a much larger clone, so this may be a sequencing read error. V is TRBV20-1 and J is TRBJ2-1; 9 bases fit TRBD2. Germline-derived CDR1 and CDR2 are DFQATT and SNEGSKA (reference sequence). V lost 6 bases to trimming and J lost 5 bases; unmatched junction nucleotides: 17. The CDR3 spans 17 residues. The CDR3 region is CSASRGHRLAEHNEQFF. The CDR3 DNA is TGCAGTGCGAGTCGGGGTCATAGACTAGCGGAGCACAATGAGCAGTTCTTC.

At least ten counts were recorded for this clonotype. The rearrangement joins TRBV5-1 to TRBJ2-5, with TRBD2 identical over 10 bases. Germline CDR1 SGHRS, CDR2 YFSETQ. Germline trimming cut 5 bases from V and 3 bases from J; bases unmatched to any gene: 7. The CDR3 extends over 15 amino acids. The CDR3 region has the DNA TGCGCCAGCAGGAGTCTAGCGGGAGTAGAAGAGACCCAGTACTTC. The encoded protein is CASRSLAGVEETQYF.

The gene calls are TRBV5-1 and TRBJ2-5; possible D gene TRBD1, 6 bases. This CDR3 has 14 residues. The germline V gene has CDR1 SGHRS and CDR2 YFSETQ. Trimming pared 1 base from V and 4 bases from J, leaving 11 bases between. CDR3 protein: CASSLYLGGETQYF. The CDR3 DNA is TGCGCCAGCAGCTTGTACCTAGGGGGAGAGACCCAGTACTTC.